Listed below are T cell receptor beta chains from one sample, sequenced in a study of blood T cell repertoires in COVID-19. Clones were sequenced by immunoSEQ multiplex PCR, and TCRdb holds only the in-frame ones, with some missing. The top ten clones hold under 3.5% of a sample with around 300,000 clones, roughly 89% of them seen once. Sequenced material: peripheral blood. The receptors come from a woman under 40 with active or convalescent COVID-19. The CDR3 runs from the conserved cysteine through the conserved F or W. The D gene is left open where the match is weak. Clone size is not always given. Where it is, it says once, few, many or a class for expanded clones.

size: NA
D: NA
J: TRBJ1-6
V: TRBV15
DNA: TGTGCCACCAGCAGAGAACGAGAGCGCTCACCCCTCCACTTT
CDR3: CATSRERERSPLHF

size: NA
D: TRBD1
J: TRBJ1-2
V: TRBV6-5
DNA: TGTGCCAGCAGACCTCCGGGACAGGGGCTCCATGGCTACACCTTC
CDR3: CASRPPGQGLHGYTF

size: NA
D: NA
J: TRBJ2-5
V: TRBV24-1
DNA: TGTGCCACCAGTGAGTTAGGGACACCTGAGACCCAGTACTTC
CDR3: CATSELGTPETQYF

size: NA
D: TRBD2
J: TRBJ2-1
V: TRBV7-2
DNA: TGTGCCAGCAGCGTATGGGCGGGGGTTAGCTCCAATGAGCAGTTCTTC
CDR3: CASSVWAGVSSNEQFF

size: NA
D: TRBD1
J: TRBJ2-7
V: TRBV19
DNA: TGTGCCAGTAGCATCTCCGGACAGGGAACAAACTACGAGCAGTACTTC
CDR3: CASSISGQGTNYEQYF

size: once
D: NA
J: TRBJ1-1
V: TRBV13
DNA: TGTGCCAGCAGATCCCCAGTGGGGAGGGATGAAGCTTTCTTT
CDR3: CASRSPVGRDEAFF

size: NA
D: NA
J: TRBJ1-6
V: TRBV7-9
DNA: TGTGCCAGCAGCTTAGGAACAGGGCCCATGGCGTCACCCCTCCACTTT
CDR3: CASSLGTGPMASPLHF

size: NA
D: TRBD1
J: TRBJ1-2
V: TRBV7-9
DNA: TGTGCCAGCAGCCCAGGACAGGGCTGGGGGGATGGCTACACCTTC
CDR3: CASSPGQGWGDGYTF

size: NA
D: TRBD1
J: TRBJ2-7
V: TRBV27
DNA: TGTGCCAGCAGTTTGGACAGGGAATACTACGAGCAGTACTTC
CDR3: CASSLDREYYEQYF

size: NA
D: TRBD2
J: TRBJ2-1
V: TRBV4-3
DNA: TGCGCCAGCAGCCGGGTCGCCGGGGGTAGCGGGGAGTCCTACAATGAGCAGTTCTTC
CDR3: CASSRVAGGSGESYNEQFF

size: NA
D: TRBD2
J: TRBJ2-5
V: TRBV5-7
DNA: TGTGCCAGCAGCTTGTTTGGAATTAGCGGGGAGACCCAGTACTTC
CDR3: CASSLFGISGETQYF

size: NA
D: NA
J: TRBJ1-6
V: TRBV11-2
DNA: TGTGCCAGCAGCTTAGATGTCCAGTCACCCCTCCACTTT
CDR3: CASSLDVQSPLHF

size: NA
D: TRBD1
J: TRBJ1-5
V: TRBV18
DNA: TGTGCCAGCTCACCGATGACAGGGGGCTCCGGTCAGCCCCAGCATTTT
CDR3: CASSPMTGGSGQPQHF

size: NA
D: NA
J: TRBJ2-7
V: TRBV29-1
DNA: TGCAGCGTGCGGGACTGGGACGAGCAGTACTTC
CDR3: CSVRDWDEQYF

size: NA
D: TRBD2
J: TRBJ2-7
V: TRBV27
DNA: TGTGCCAGCAGTTTATCGCAGGTAGCGGGTTCCTACGAGCAGTACTTC
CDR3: CASSLSQVAGSYEQYF

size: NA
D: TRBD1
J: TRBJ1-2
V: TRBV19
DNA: TGTGCCAGTAGTATAGACGGGACAGGGAACTATGGCTACACCTTC
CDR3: CASSIDGTGNYGYTF

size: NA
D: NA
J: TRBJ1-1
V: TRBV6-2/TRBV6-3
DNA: TGTGCCAGCAGTTGGGAGGGGGTGGGCACTGAAGCTTTCTTT
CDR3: CASSWEGVGTEAFF

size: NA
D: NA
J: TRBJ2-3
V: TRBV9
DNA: TGTGCCAGCAGCCCTAGACGAGTTCCTCCAGAGGATACGCAGTATTTT
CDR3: CASSPRRVPPEDTQYF

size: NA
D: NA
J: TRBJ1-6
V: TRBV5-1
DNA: TGCGCCAGCAGCCCTCGACAGAATTCACCCCTCCACTTT
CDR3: CASSPRQNSPLHF

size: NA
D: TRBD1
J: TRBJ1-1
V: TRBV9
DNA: TGTGCCAGCAGCGTACTACAGGGGATGAACACTGAAGCTTTCTTT
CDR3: CASSVLQGMNTEAFF

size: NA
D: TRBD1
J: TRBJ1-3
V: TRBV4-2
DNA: TGTGCCAGCAGCCTCGCTCAGGGGGCGGGCGGAAACACCATATATTTT
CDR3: CASSLAQGAGGNTIYF

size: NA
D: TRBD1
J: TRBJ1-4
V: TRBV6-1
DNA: TGTGCCAGCAGTGAAGCCCTTACAGGGGGCGTCGAAAAACTGTTTTTT
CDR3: CASSEALTGGVEKLFF

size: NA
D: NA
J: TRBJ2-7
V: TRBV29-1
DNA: TGCAGCGTTGGCTCCACAGGTCCCGCGCGGGAGCAGTACTTC
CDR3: CSVGSTGPAREQYF

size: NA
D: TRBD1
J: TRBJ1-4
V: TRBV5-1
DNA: TGCGCCAGCAGCCCCCAACAGGGGGGACGTGAAAAACTGTTTTTT
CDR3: CASSPQQGGREKLFF

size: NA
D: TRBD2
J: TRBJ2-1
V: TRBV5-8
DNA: TGTGCCAGCAGCTTGGGACTAGCGGGGGGGTTCCATGAGCAGTTCTTC
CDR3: CASSLGLAGGFHEQFF

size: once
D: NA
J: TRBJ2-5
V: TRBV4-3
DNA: TGCGCCAGCAGCATGGGGGGATCTCAAGAGACCCAGTACTTC
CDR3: CASSMGGSQETQYF

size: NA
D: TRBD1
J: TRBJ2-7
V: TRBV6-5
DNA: TGTGCCAGCAGCGCTACAGGGGTACTCTACGAGCAGTACTTC
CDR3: CASSATGVLYEQYF

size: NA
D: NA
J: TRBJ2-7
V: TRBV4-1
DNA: TGCGCCAGCAGCCAGACCACAGGGTTGCACTCCTACGAGCAGTACTTC
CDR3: CASSQTTGLHSYEQYF

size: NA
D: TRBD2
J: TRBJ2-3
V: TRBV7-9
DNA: TGTGCCAGCAGCTTAGAAATAGCGGGGAGCACAGATACGCAGTATTTT
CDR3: CASSLEIAGSTDTQYF

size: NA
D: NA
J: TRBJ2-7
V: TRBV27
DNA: TGTGCCAGCAGTCCCCCCCGAAGGAGCGGGGACACCTACGAGCAGTACTTC
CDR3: CASSPPRRSGDTYEQYF

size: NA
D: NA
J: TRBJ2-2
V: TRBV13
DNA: TGTGCCAGCAGCTTAGAGGACATTGGGACCGGGGAGCTGTTTTTT
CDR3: CASSLEDIGTGELFF

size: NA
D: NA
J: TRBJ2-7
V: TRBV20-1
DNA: TGCAGTGCTAGTTACGAACGGGTCTCCTACGAGCAGTACTTC
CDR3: CSASYERVSYEQYF

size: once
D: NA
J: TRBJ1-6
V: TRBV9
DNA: TGTGCCAGCAGCGCCGGACACGCTAATTCACCCCTCCACTTT
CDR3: CASSAGHANSPLHF

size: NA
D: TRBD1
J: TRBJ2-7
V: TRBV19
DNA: TGTGCCAGTAGTAAAACGCGGACATCAGGGGGTTACGAGCAGTACTTC
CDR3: CASSKTRTSGGYEQYF

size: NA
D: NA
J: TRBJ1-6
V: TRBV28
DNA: TGTGCCAGCAGTTCGGGGGGGTACGGCTCACCCCTCCACTTT
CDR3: CASSSGGYGSPLHF

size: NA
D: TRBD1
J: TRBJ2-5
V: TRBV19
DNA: TGTGCCACTTCGACCAGGGGGCGAGGAGAGACCCAGTACTTC
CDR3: CATSTRGRGETQYF

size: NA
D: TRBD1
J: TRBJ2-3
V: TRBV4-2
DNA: TGTGCCAGCAGCCAGCAACGACAGGGGGCAAATACGCAGTATTTT
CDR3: CASSQQRQGANTQYF

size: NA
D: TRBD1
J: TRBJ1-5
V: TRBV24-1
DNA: TGTGCCACCAGTGAAGGACAGGGGGGAGGTCAGCCCCAGCATTTT
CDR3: CATSEGQGGGQPQHF

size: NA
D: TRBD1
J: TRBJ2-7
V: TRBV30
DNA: TGTGCCCCCGAAGAGGGGGCGACCCTTAACGAGCAGTACTTC
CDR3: CAPEEGATLNEQYF

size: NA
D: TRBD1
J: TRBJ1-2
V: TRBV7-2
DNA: TGTGCCAGCAGCTTAATTAGGTCAGGGGGCGATGGCTACACCTTC
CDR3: CASSLIRSGGDGYTF